These 9 T cell receptor beta chains originate from one sample sequenced in a study of blood T cell repertoires in COVID-19. Repertoires were generated with immunoSEQ multiplex PCR, while TCRdb's copy carries only in-frame clones and drops some. Among about 62,000 clones listed, roughly nine tenths were seen once. Sequenced material: peripheral blood. Receptors originate from a woman aged 60-70 years with COVID-19, enrolled during active disease.

The gene calls are TRBV7-9 and TRBJ1-1, with D maybe TRBD1 (5 bases). The CDR3 runs 13 residues. V lost 2 bases, J lost 8 bases, and 12 bases lay in between. Germline-derived CDR1 and CDR2 are SEHNR and FQNEAQ (reference sequence). The CDR3, as DNA: TGTGCCAGCAGCTTAAAGGGGTCAGTCGAAGCTTTCTTT. This translates into CASSLKGSVEAFF.

Here the CDR3 DNA reads TGTGCCTGGAGTGTAACCCGACAGCCGAGGGGAAACACCATATATTTT. Amino acid sequence: CAWSVTRQPRGNTIYF. This rearrangement joins TRBV30 to TRBJ1-3; a weak D match, TRBD1 (5 bases). Germline V CDR1 and CDR2: GTSNPN, SVGIG (reference sequence). The CDR3 is 16 residues long. Trimming removed 0 bases at V and 4 bases at J, with 16 bases between.

This chain connects TRBV28 to TRBJ1-5; D is possibly TRBD1 (5 bases). The CDR3 runs to 14 residues. Trimming pared 3 bases from V and 7 bases from J, leaving 13 bases between. The germline V gene has CDR1 MDHEN and CDR2 SYDVKM. CDR3: CASSLAQVGQPQHF. CDR3 nucleotide sequence: TGTGCCAGCAGTTTGGCACAGGTAGGGCAGCCCCAGCATTTT.

This CDR3 reads CASRGGVLAGKISGELFF. The CDR3 region has the DNA TGTGCCAGCCGTGGGGGGGTCCTAGCGGGGAAAATCAGCGGGGAGCTGTTTTTT. This chain connects TRBV6-1 to TRBJ2-2, with 9 positions matching TRBD2. J gave up 7 bases and V 8 bases, and 20 bases lay outside the gene matches. CDR3 length: 18 residues. Germline assignment: CDR1 MNHNS and CDR2 SASEGT.

The chain uses TRBV7-9 and TRBJ2-1; no clear D gene. This CDR3 is 15 amino acids long. Germline loops: CDR1 SEHNR, CDR2 FQNEAQ (reference sequence). Trimming stripped 2 bases from V and 3 bases from J, with 11 bases between. CDR3 DNA: TGTGCCAGCAGCTTACTACCAGCGATCTACAATGAGCAGTTCTTC. Protein product: CASSLLPAIYNEQFF.

The V gene is TRBV28, the J gene TRBJ2-3, with 9 bases aligning to TRBD1. The V gene end was trimmed by 3 bases and the J gene end by 4 bases; junction bases not matched to a gene: 5. Germline-derived CDR1 and CDR2 are MDHEN and SYDVKM. The CDR3 length is 15 residues. CDR3 bases: TGTGCCAGCAGTTTCCTGGGACAGGGAGCAGATACGCAGTATTTT. It yields the protein CASSFLGQGADTQYF.

The J gene is TRBJ2-1, the V gene TRBV4-3; 8 bases agree with TRBD2. Losses at the gene ends were 1 base for V and 5 bases for J; bases not matched to a gene: 10. CDR1 is LGHNA, CDR2 YSLEER, per germline. The CDR3 is made up of 17 amino acids. The CDR3 DNA is TGCGCCAGCAGCCAAGTGGTCGCGGGAGGTCGGGACAATGAGCAGTTCTTC. Translation gives CASSQVVAGGRDNEQFF.

The rearrangement uses TRBV5-6 and TRBJ1-2; D remains unclear. This CDR3 is built from 11 residues. The germline V gene has CDR1 SGHDT and CDR2 YYEEEE. Trimming cost V 4 bases and J 3 bases, with 4 bases left between them. This chain's CDR3 is CASSRDYGYTF. In DNA, the CDR3 is TGTGCCAGCAGCCGAGACTATGGCTACACCTTC.

This sequence joins TRBV29-1 and TRBJ2-7, with D possibly TRBD1 on 6 matching bases. Trimming took 4 bases from V and 2 from J, leaving 18 bases between them. Germline assignment: CDR1 SQVTM and CDR2 ANQGSEA. This CDR3 is 15 amino acids long. CDR3 in amino acids: CSVAADRSLTYEQYF. For the CDR3, the DNA is TGCAGCGTTGCCGCCGACAGGAGCCTTACCTACGAGCAGTACTTC.